This record covers a single T cell receptor beta chain. TCRdb keeps only in-frame clones here, not all; method: immunoSEQ multiplex PCR. The sample records around 15,000 clones, around 81% being singletons. These data originate in a study of PD-1 blockade in mismatch repair-deficient tumors. Study background: Patients had approximately 12 mismatch repair-deficient cancer types and were previously treated and progressing.

The TCR originated in an adult with mismatch repair-deficient cancer. The sample in question was PBMCs, obtained 4 weeks after starting pembrolizumab.

CDR3 region: CASSYGLAGGTQYF. CDR3 in DNA: TGTGCCAGCAGTTACGGACTAGCGGGAGGGACCCAGTACTTC. V gene TRBV27 combines with J gene TRBJ2-5; 14 nucleotides agree with TRBD2. The CDR3 has 14 amino acids. Germline-derived CDR1 and CDR2 are MNHEY and SMNVEV (reference sequence). V shed 4 bases, J shed 7 bases, and the junction held 2 bases outside the gene matches.